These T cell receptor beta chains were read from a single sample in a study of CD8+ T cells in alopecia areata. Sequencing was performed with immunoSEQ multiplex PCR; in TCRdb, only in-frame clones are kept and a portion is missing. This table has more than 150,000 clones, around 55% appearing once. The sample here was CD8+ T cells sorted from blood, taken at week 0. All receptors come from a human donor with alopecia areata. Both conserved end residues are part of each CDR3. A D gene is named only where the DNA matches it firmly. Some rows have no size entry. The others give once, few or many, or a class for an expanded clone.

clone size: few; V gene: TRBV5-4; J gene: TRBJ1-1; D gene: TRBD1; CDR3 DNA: TGTGCCAGCAGCTTCAAGGGGGCCACTGAAGCTTTCTTT; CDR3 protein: CASSFKGATEAFF
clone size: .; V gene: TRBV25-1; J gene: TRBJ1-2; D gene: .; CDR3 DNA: TGTGCCAGCGAGGGTGGATATGGCTACACCTTC; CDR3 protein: CASEGGYGYTF
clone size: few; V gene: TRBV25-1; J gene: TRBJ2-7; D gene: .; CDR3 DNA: TGTGCCAGCATGAGTACGAGGTTTTCCTACGAGCAGTACTTC; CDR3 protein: CASMSTRFSYEQYF
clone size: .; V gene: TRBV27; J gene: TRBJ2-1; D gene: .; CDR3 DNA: TGTGCCAGCAGTTCCGGCAATGAGCAGTTCTTC; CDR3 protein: CASSSGNEQFF
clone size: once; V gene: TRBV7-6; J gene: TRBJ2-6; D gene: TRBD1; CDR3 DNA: TGTGCCAGCAGCTTAGCGACAGGGGGTTCTGGGGCCAACGTCCTGACTTTC; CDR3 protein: CASSLATGGSGANVLTF
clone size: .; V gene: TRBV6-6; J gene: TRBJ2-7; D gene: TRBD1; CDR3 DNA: TGTGCCAGCAGTTACAACAGGGGGTTCTACGAGCAGTACTTC; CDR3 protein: CASSYNRGFYEQYF
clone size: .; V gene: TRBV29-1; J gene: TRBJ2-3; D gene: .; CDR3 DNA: TGCAAGGTGGAAGCGAGGCTAGGGGATACGCAGTATTTT; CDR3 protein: CKVEARLGDTQYF
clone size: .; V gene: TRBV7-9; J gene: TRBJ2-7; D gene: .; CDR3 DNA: TGTGCCAGCAGCCCTCCACGCGGCGAGCAGTACTTC; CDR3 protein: CASSPPRGEQYF
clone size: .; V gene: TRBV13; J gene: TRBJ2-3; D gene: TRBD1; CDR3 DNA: TGTGCCAGCAGCTTAGAGCGACAGGGATCAGATACGCAGTATTTT; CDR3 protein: CASSLERQGSDTQYF
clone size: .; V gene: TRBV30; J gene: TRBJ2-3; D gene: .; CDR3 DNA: TGTGCCTGGAGTGAAACCCGGCGGGGAGATACGCAGTATTTT; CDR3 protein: CAWSETRRGDTQYF
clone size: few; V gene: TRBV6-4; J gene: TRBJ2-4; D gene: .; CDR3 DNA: TGTGCCAGCAGTGATAGGGCAGGGGAGGTCATTCAGTACTTC; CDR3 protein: CASSDRAGEVIQYF
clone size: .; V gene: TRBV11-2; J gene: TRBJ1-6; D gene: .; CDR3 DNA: TGTGCCAGCAGCCCCCAGAGCTCCTATAATTCACCCCTCCACTTT; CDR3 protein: CASSPQSSYNSPLHF
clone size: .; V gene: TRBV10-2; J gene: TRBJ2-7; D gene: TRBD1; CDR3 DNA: TGCGCCAGCAGTGGGACAGGGGGTTACGAGCAGTACTTC; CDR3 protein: CASSGTGGYEQYF
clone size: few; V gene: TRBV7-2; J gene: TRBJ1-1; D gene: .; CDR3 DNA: TGTGCCAGCAGCTTTCTTCACAGGGACGGTAAGACTGAAGCTTTCTTT; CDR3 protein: CASSFLHRDGKTEAFF
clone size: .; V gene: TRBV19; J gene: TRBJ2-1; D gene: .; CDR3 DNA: TGTGCCAGTAGTATAGGCGGACTACACAATGAGCAGTTCTTC; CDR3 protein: CASSIGGLHNEQFF
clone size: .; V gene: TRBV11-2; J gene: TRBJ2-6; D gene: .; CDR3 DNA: TGTGCCAGCCTCCGAGGCAACGTCCTGACTTTC; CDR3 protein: CASLRGNVLTF
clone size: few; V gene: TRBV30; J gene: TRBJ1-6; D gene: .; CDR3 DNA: TGTGCCTGGAGTGTTCAGGGGAATTCACCCCTCCACTTT; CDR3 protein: CAWSVQGNSPLHF
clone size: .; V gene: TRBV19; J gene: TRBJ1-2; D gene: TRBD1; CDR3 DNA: TGTGCCAGTAGTATTAGGGACAGGGGCCGTGGCTACACCTTC; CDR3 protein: CASSIRDRGRGYTF
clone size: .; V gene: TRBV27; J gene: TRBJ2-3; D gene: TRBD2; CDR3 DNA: TGTGCCAGCAGTTTAACCGGACTAGGCACAGATACGCAGTATTTT; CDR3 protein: CASSLTGLGTDTQYF
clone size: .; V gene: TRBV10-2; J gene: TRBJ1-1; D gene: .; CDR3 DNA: TGCGCCAGCGCAGAGGCGAACACTGAAGCTTTCTTT; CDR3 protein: CASAEANTEAFF
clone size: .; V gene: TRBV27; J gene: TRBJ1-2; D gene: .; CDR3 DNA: TGTGCCAGCAGTCTATATCAGGGATCTGCTGGCTACACCTTC; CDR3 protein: CASSLYQGSAGYTF
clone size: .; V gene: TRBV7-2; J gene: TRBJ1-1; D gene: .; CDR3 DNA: TGTGCCAGCAGCTTAGATTCGAACACTGAAGCTTTCTTT; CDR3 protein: CASSLDSNTEAFF
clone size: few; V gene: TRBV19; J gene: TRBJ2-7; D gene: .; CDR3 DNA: TGTGCCAGTAGTCCTTGGGGCAGCGAGCAGTACTTC; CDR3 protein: CASSPWGSEQYF
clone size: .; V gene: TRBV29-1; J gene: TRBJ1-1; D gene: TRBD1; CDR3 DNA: TGCAGCGCGGGACAGTTGAACACTGAAGCTTTCTTT; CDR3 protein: CSAGQLNTEAFF
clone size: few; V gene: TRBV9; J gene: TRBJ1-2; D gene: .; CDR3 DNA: TGTGCCAGCAGCGTAGTCGTCTGGAAAGCTAACTATGGCTACACCTTC; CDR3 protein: CASSVVVWKANYGYTF
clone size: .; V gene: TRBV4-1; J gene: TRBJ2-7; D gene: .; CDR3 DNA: TGCGCCAGCAGCCAATTATGGGACTACGAGCAGTACTTC; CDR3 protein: CASSQLWDYEQYF
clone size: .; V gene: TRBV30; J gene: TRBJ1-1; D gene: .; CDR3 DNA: TGTGCCTGGAGGTTTGCAAGCATGAACACTGAAGCTTTCTTT; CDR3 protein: CAWRFASMNTEAFF
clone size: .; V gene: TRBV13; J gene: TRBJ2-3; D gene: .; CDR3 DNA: TGTGCCAGCAGCCTCGGCCGCGGCAGTGATACGCAGTATTTT; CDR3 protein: CASSLGRGSDTQYF
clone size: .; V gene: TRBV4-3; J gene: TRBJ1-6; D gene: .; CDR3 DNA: TGCGCCAGCAGCCAAGGAACTGGGGGCGGTTCACCCCTCCACTTT; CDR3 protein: CASSQGTGGGSPLHF
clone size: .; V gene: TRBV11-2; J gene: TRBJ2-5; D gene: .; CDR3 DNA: TGTGCCAGCAGCTTTTCAGGGAGGAGAGAGACCCAGTACTTC; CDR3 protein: CASSFSGRRETQYF
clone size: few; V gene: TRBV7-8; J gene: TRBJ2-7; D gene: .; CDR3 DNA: TGTGCCAGCACGCAGGGATTTTCCTACGAGCAGTACTTC; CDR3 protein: CASTQGFSYEQYF
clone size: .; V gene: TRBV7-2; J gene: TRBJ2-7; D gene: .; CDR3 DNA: TGTGCCAGCAGCATATCCAGGGGATTGAACTACGAGCAGTACTTC; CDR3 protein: CASSISRGLNYEQYF
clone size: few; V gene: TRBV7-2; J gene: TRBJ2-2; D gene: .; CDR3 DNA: TGTGCCAGCAGCTTCCCGACAGACCTGAACACCGGGGAGCTGTTTTTT; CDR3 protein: CASSFPTDLNTGELFF
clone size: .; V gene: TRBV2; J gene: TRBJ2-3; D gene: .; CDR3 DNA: TGTGCCAGCAGCGGGCAGGCTACCACAGATACGCAGTATTTT; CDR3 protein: CASSGQATTDTQYF
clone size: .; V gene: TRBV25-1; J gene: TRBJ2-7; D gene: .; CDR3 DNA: TGTGCCAGCAGTGACAGAGCTTTCTCCTACGAGCAGTACTTC; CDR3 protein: CASSDRAFSYEQYF
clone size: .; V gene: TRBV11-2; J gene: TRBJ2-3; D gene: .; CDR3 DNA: TGTGCCAGCAGCCGAAACACAGATACGCAGTATTTT; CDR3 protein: CASSRNTDTQYF
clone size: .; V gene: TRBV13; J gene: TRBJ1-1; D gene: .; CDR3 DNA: TGTGCCAGCAGTCAGGAGAACACTGAAGCTTTCTTT; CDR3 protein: CASSQENTEAFF
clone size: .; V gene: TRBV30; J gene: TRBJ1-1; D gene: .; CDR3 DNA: TGTGCCTGGAGTGTACTGGAGAACACTGAAGCTTTCTTT; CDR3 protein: CAWSVLENTEAFF
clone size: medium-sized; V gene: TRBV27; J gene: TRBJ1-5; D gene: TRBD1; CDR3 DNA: TGTGCCAGCCAACAGGGGGCGGACAATCAGCCCCAGCATTTT; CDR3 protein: CASQQGADNQPQHF
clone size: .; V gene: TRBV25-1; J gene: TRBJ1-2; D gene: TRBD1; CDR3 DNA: TGTGCCAGCAGTGTCTCCGGGACAGTTGGCTACACCTTC; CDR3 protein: CASSVSGTVGYTF
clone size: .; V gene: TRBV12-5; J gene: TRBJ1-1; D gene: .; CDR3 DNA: TGTGCTAGTGGTTTGGACTTGAACACTGAAGCTTTCTTT; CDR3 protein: CASGLDLNTEAFF
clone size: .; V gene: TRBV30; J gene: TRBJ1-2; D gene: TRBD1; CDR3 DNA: TGTGCCTGGACATCAACCCTCGGGACAGGAGATGGCTACACCTTC; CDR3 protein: CAWTSTLGTGDGYTF
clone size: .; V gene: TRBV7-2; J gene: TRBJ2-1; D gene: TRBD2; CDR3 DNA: TGTGCCAGCAGCGACCCACTAGCGGGGGGGAACAATGAGCAGTTCTTC; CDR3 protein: CASSDPLAGGNNEQFF
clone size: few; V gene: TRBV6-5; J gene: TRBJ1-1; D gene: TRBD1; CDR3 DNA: TGTGCCAGCAGCCAGGGACAGATCGACTCAACTGAAGCTTTCTTT; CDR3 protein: CASSQGQIDSTEAFF
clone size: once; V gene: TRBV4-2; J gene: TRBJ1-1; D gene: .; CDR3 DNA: TGTGCCAGCAGCCCGGACGGCGGAAACACTGAAGCTTTCTTT; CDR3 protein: CASSPDGGNTEAFF
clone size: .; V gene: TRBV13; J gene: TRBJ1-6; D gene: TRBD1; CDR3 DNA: TGTGCCAGCAGCGTAACAGGGGACCGGGTCCCCCTCCACTTT; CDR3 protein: CASSVTGDRVPLHF
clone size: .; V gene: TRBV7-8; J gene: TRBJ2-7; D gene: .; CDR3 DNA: TGTGCCAGCAGCCATACGGGGTCCTACGAGCAGTACTTC; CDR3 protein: CASSHTGSYEQYF
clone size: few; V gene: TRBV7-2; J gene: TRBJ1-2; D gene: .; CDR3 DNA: TGTGCCAGCAGGGGTATGATAGGTCGGACACCTAACTATGGCTACACCTTC; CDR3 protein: CASRGMIGRTPNYGYTF
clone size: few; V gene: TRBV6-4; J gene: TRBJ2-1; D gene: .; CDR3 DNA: TGTGCCAACAAGCTGGGCCCGTCCGGGACTGAGCAGTTCTTC; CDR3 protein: CANKLGPSGTEQFF
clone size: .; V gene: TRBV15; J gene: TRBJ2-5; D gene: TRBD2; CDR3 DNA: TGTGCCACCGGGGCCGGCGGGGGGTCGGGAGAGACCCAGTACTTC; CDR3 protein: CATGAGGGSGETQYF
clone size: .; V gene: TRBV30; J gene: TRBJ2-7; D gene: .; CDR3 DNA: TGTGCCTGGAGTGTGGGGGAGTCCTACGAGCAGTACTTC; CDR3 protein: CAWSVGESYEQYF
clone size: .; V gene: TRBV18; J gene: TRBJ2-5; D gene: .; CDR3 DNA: TGTGCCAGCTCACCATCTCTCGGACAATGGGAGACCCAGTACTTC; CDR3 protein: CASSPSLGQWETQYF
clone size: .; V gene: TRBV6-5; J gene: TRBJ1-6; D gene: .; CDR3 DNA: TGTGCCAGCAGTTACTGGCCGGCAGGGATAAATTCACCCCTCCACTTT; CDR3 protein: CASSYWPAGINSPLHF
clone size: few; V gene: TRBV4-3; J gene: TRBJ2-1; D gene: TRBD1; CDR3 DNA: TGCGCCAGCAGCCAAGACGGACAGGGGGTTTGGAATGAGCAGTTCTTC; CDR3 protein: CASSQDGQGVWNEQFF
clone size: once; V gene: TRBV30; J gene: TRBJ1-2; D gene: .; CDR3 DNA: TGTGCCTGGAGTGCGGGGACCCGGGGTGGCTACACCTTC; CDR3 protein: CAWSAGTRGGYTF
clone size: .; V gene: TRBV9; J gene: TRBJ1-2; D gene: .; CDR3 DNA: TGTGCCAGCAGCCGTAGCTCGGGTGGCTACACCTTC; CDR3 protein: CASSRSSGGYTF
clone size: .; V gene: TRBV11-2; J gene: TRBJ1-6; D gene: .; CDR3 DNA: TGTGCCAGCAGCTTAGCAGGGGATAATTCACCCCTCCACTTT; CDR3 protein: CASSLAGDNSPLHF
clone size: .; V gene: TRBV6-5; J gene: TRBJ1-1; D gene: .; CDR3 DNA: TGTGCCAGCAGTTACGGTCCAGGGGAGAACACTGAAGCTTTCTTT; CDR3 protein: CASSYGPGENTEAFF
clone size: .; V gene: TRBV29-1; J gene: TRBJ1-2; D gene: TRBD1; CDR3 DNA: TGCAGCGCCCCAGGGACAGACGGCTACACCTTC; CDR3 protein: CSAPGTDGYTF
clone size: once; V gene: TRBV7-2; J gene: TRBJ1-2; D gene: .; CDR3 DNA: TGTGCCAGCAGCGACACAGACTTCTATGGCTACACCTTC; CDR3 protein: CASSDTDFYGYTF